One sample yielded the 17 T cell receptor beta chains listed below, sequenced in a study of blood T cell repertoires in COVID-19. The assay was immunoSEQ multiplex PCR, and TCRdb's table has in-frame clones only and misses some. The repertoire holds approximately 90,000 clones, more than 75% seen once, with 4.5% to 5.5% in the top ten. Specimen: peripheral blood. These receptor sequences come from an elderly woman with acute or convalescent COVID-19.

The table lists this clone with a count of one. J is TRBJ2-2 and V is TRBV9, with TRBD2 matching 9 bases. The V gene's germline CDR1 is SGDLS and CDR2 YYNGEE. The V gene end was trimmed by 0 bases and the J gene end by 3 bases; junction bases not matched to a gene: 3. The CDR3 is 16 amino acids. The CDR3 loop is CASSVAASGDTGELFF. CDR3 coding DNA: TGTGCCAGCAGCGTAGCGGCTAGCGGGGACACCGGGGAGCTGTTTTTT.

The J gene is TRBJ2-7, the V gene TRBV10-3; D is possibly TRBD1 (6 bases). Trimming pared 6 bases from V and 2 bases from J, leaving 8 bases between. CDR1 is ENHRY, CDR2 SYGVKD, per germline. The CDR3 extends over 12 amino acids. The DNA of the CDR3 is TGTGCCATCAGGGACAGAGCCTACGAGCAGTACTTC. Protein: CAIRDRAYEQYF.

The rearrangement joins TRBV29-1 to TRBJ1-1, with D unresolved. Germline V CDR1 and CDR2: SQVTM, ANQGSEA. Trimming took off 7 bases at V and 3 bases at J, with 15 bases between the two ends. The CDR3 covers 13 residues. CDR3 sequence: CSAGQDWYTEAFF. As DNA, the CDR3 is TGCAGCGCCGGTCAGGACTGGTACACTGAAGCTTTCTTT.

The chain couples TRBV6-5 to TRBJ1-1, with D maybe TRBD1 (6 bases). The germline gives CDR1 MNHEY, CDR2 SVGAGI. The CDR3 has 14 amino acids. With 2 bases removed from V and 7 bases from J, the gap between germline ends came to 14 bases. CDR3 DNA sequence: TGTGCCAGCAGTTACATACAGGGAAGAGGTGAAGCTTTCTTT. Translation: CASSYIQGRGEAFF.

The J gene is TRBJ1-5, the V gene TRBV29-1; tentative D call: TRBD1 (5 bases). Trimming pared 6 bases from V and 5 bases from J, leaving 11 bases between. Germline assignment: CDR1 SQVTM and CDR2 ANQGSEA. The CDR3 covers 12 residues. CDR3 sequence reads: CSVASRDQPQHF. The DNA for the CDR3 is TGCAGCGTCGCTTCCAGGGATCAGCCCCAGCATTTT. Full variable domain (rest looked up from reference TRBV29-1 and TRBJ1-5): SAVISQKPSRDICQRGTSLTIQCQVDSQVTMMFWYRQQPGQSLTLIATANQGSEATYESGFVIDKFPISRPNLTFSTLTVSNMSPEDSSIYLCSVASRDQPQHFGDGTRLSIL.

This clone was found a few times. The chain employs TRBV12-3 or TRBV12-4 and TRBJ1-2; possibly TRBD1 for D (5 bases). V lost 4 bases and J 6 bases, leaving 12 bases between the germline ends. This CDR3 region has 13 residues. The DNA of the CDR3 is TGTGCCAGCAGTTCTAGGGGAGGGGATGGCTACACCTTC. This gives the protein CASSSRGGDGYTF.

The chain has TRBV6-6 and TRBJ1-1; D is possibly TRBD1 (5 bases). The germline V gene encodes CDR1 MNHNY and CDR2 SVGAGI (reference sequence). The CDR3 totals 16 residues. V dropped 1 base and J dropped 5 bases, with 17 bases sitting between them. The DNA of the CDR3 is TGTGCCAGCAGTTACTTTCCAGGGAGGGTGGAAACTGAAGCTTTCTTT. Amino acids: CASSYFPGRVETEAFF.

The DNA of the CDR3 is TGTGCCAGCAGCTTCGGGGGATTGAACACTGAAGCTTTCTTT. Translation gives CASSFGGLNTEAFF. The rearrangement joins TRBV7-2 to TRBJ1-1; possibly TRBD1 for D (5 bases). Trimming removed 3 bases at V and 0 bases at J, with 8 bases between. Germline loops: CDR1 SGHTA, CDR2 FQGNSA. The CDR3 sequence is 14 residues long.

V usage is TRBV29-1 and J usage is TRBJ2-5; 14 nucleotides agree with TRBD2. The CDR3 spans 15 residues. Per germline, CDR1 SQVTM and CDR2 ANQGSEA. J lost 5 bases, V lost 6 bases, and 8 bases had no gene match. The CDR3 is CSVEGTSGSRETQYF. As DNA, the CDR3 is TGCAGCGTCGAGGGGACTAGCGGGAGTAGGGAGACCCAGTACTTC.

This clone has a single count. This chain connects TRBV27 to TRBJ2-2; possibly TRBD1 for D (6 bases). The CDR3 loop spans 18 amino acids. Trimming took off 2 bases at V and 0 bases at J, with 16 bases between the two ends. Germline-derived CDR1 and CDR2 are MNHEY and SMNVEV (reference sequence). Written as DNA, the CDR3 is TGTGCCAGCAGTTTACGGCAGAGAGGGGGATCGAACACCGGGGAGCTGTTTTTT. It specifies CASSLRQRGGSNTGELFF.

The rearrangement uses TRBV7-2 and TRBJ2-5; D is perhaps TRBD2 (5 bases). This CDR3 spans 13 amino acids. Germline-derived CDR1 and CDR2 are SGHTA and FQGNSA. Trimming removed 4 bases at V and 5 bases at J, with 11 bases between. CDR3 nucleotide sequence: TGTGCCAGCAGCTCTCCTAGCATCGAGACCCAGTACTTC. It encodes CASSSPSIETQYF.

The chain links TRBV7-8 to TRBJ1-1; 7 bases map to TRBD1. The V and J ends lost 1 base and 1 base, in that order; junction bases with no gene match: 3. This CDR3 has 15 residues. The V gene's germline CDR1 is SGHVS and CDR2 FQNEAQ. The CDR3 DNA sequence: TGTGCCAGCAGCTTAGGACAGGGTACGAACACTGAAGCTTTCTTT. This sequence encodes CASSLGQGTNTEAFF.

The chain links TRBV5-1 to TRBJ1-1; D is possibly TRBD1 (6 bases). CDR1 and CDR2 (germline): SGHRS, YFSETQ. Trimming took off 9 bases at V and 6 bases at J, with 12 bases between the two ends. The CDR3 is 11 residues long. The CDR3 DNA follows: TGCGCCACCAACAGGGTTCCTGAAGCTTTCTTT. It encodes CATNRVPEAFF.

This clone was recorded many times. The chain joins TRBV9 to TRBJ2-7; 14 nucleotides match TRBD2. This CDR3 contains 15 residues. Germline values: CDR1 SGDLS, CDR2 YYNGEE. J was trimmed by 2 bases and V by 4 bases; bases with no gene match: 2. CDR3 DNA: TGTGCCAGCAGCTTGGGACTAGCGGGGGCCTACGAGCAGTACTTC. Its translation: CASSLGLAGAYEQYF.

This chain connects TRBV5-1 to TRBJ2-7; D possibly corresponds to TRBD1 (6 bases). Germline CDR1 reads SGHRS; CDR2 reads YFSETQ. This CDR3 comprises 13 residues. V was shortened by 0 bases and J by 2 bases, with 6 bases between the two germline ends. CDR3 amino acids: CASSLEGAYEQYF. CDR3 bases: TGCGCCAGCAGCTTGGAGGGGGCCTACGAGCAGTACTTC. The entire variable domain, with the rest obtained from reference TRBV5-1 and TRBJ2-7, is as follows: KAGVTQTPRYLIKTRGQQVTLSCSPISGHRSVSWYQQTPGQGLQFLFEYFSETQRNKGNFPGRFSGRQFSNSRSEMNVSTLELGDSALYLCASSLEGAYEQYFGPGTRLTVT.

The V gene is TRBV3-1 (or the pseudogene TRBV3-2), the J gene TRBJ2-1; TRBD2 might be the D (7 bases). Germline assignment: CDR1 LGHDT and CDR2 YNNKEL (reference sequence). The CDR3 is 17 residues long. Deletions cut 1 base from V and 6 bases from J, with 19 bases between. This CDR3 is CASSQGGGGPVGNEQFF. CDR3 DNA sequence: TGTGCCAGCAGCCAAGGAGGGGGGGGCCCTGTGGGCAATGAGCAGTTCTTC.

This clone was picked up one time. J is TRBJ2-5 and V is TRBV10-3, with 9 bases identical to TRBD2. Trimming at V came to 0 bases and at J to 4 bases, leaving 15 bases not matched to a gene. Germline CDR1 is ENHRY and CDR2 is SYGVKD. The CDR3 loop spans 19 amino acids. This chain's CDR3 is CAISESARGGGRNRETQYF. CDR3 bases: TGTGCCATCAGTGAGTCAGCGCGGGGGGGCGGGAGGAACCGAGAGACCCAGTACTTC.